Below, 20 T cell receptor beta chains from the same sample are listed, as sequenced in a study of cytomegalovirus exposure and HLA in healthy donors. The PCR made use of 60 Vbeta and 13 Jbeta primers. TCRdb's table, derived via immunoSEQ multiplex PCR, lists solely in-frame clones and lacks some. This sample has about 99,000 clones, with more than 75% found just once. What was sequenced was PBMCs. The origin of the receptors is a young woman in good health and CMV-seropositive.

This chain joins TRBV5-1 and TRBJ2-3; D might be TRBD2 (7 bases). CDR3 length: 15 residues. The germline CDR1 and CDR2 sequences are SGHRS and YFSETQ. V lost 0 bases and J lost 3, with 11 bases in between. DNA of the CDR3: TGCGCCAGCAGCTTGGAGGGGGGGGGTACAGATACGCAGTATTTT. This translates into CASSLEGGGTDTQYF. Complete variable domain (other parts from reference TRBV5-1 and TRBJ2-3): KAGVTQTPRYLIKTRGQQVTLSCSPISGHRSVSWYQQTPGQGLQFLFEYFSETQRNKGNFPGRFSGRQFSNSRSEMNVSTLELGDSALYLCASSLEGGGTDTQYFGPGTRLTVL.

This clone was counted between two and nine times. The chain employs TRBV5-1 and TRBJ1-3, with 7 positions matching TRBD1. Germline lookup yields CDR1 SGHRS and CDR2 YFSETQ. The CDR3 sequence is 15 residues long. V lost 5 bases to trimming and J lost 0 bases; unmatched junction nucleotides: 5. The CDR3 loop reads CASRSGGDSGNTIYF. CDR3 in DNA: TGCGCCAGCAGATCAGGGGGTGACTCTGGAAACACCATATATTTT.

The chain couples TRBV16 to TRBJ1-4; 8 bases line up with TRBD1. Germline-derived CDR1 and CDR2 are KGHSY and FQNENV. The length of the CDR3 is 17 residues. The ends lost 1 base at V and 3 bases at J; junction bases unmatched: 7. CDR3 coding DNA: TGTGCCAGCAGCCAATTGGACAGGGACGCGGCTAATGAAAAACTGTTTTTT. Its protein product is CASSQLDRDAANEKLFF.

The CDR3 protein is CASSRVRTGTYEQYF. For the CDR3, the DNA is TGTGCCAGCAGTCGGGTCCGGACAGGGACCTACGAGCAGTACTTC. The V call is TRBV28, the J call TRBJ2-7; 8 bases align to TRBD1. CDR3 length: 15 amino acids. CDR1 is MDHEN, CDR2 SYDVKM, per germline. Losses at the gene ends were 5 bases for V and 2 bases for J; bases not matched to a gene: 8.

This chain uses TRBV28 with TRBJ1-3, with 8 nucleotides matching TRBD1. With 6 bases clipped from V and 0 bases from J, the junction kept 7 bases outside the gene matches. The CDR3 loop spans 16 amino acids. Germline V lookup: CDR1 MDHEN, CDR2 SYDVKM. The chain's CDR3 is CASREGQVISGNTIYF. The CDR3 DNA sequence: TGTGCCAGCAGGGAGGGACAGGTAATCTCTGGAAACACCATATATTTT.

J is TRBJ1-2 and V is TRBV7-2, with 7 bases identical to TRBD1. CDR3 length: 14 residues. Germline CDR1 reads SGHTA; CDR2 reads FQGNSA. V was clipped by 4 bases and J by 5 bases; unmatched bases: 7. The CDR3 region has the DNA TGTGCCAGCAGCTCTAGACAGGGCTGGTATGGCTACACCTTC. Its translation: CASSSRQGWYGYTF.

The genes are TRBV6-5 and TRBJ2-2; 8 bases are a match to TRBD1. The CDR3 sequence is 15 residues long. Germline V gene lookup returns CDR1 MNHEY and CDR2 SVGAGI. V was pared by 3 bases and J by 4 bases, with 4 bases of the junction left unmatched. The CDR3 DNA is TGTGCCAGCAGTTATTGGGGACAGGCCACCGGGGAGCTGTTTTTT. It translates to CASSYWGQATGELFF.

CDR3 sequence reads: CASSFASGNSYEQYF. CDR3 sequence (DNA): TGTGCCAGCAGTTTTGCTAGCGGGAACTCCTACGAGCAGTACTTC. V usage is TRBV27 and J usage is TRBJ2-7; 9 bases are shared with TRBD2. Germline CDR1 MNHEY, CDR2 SMNVEV (reference sequence). V lost 3 bases, J lost 0 bases, and 3 bases stayed unmatched. This CDR3 has 15 residues.

The V and J genes are TRBV5-1 and TRBJ2-5; 13 bases line up with TRBD2. This CDR3 contains 16 residues. Trimming took 4 bases from V and 1 from J; bases not matched to a gene: 4. Germline V gene data show CDR1 as SGHRS and CDR2 as YFSETQ. The CDR3, as DNA: TGCGCCAGCAGCATGGGACTAGCGGGGTCCCAAGAGACCCAGTACTTC. It specifies CASSMGLAGSQETQYF.

The V call is TRBV10-3, the J call TRBJ1-4, with TRBD1 identical over 8 bases. Trimming cost V 8 bases and J 8 bases; bases outside gene matches: 4. The CDR3 runs 12 residues. In germline, CDR1 is ENHRY, CDR2 SYGVKD. CDR3 sequence reads: CAIGQGGEKLFF. The CDR3 DNA is TGTGCCATCGGACAGGGTGGAGAAAAACTGTTTTTT.

This clone came up a few times. This sequence joins TRBV18 and TRBJ2-5, with D tentatively TRBD1 (6 bases). V was shortened by 2 bases and J by 5 bases, with 15 bases between the two germline ends. The germline V gene has CDR1 KGHSH and CDR2 LQKENI. This CDR3 is 15 amino acids long. CDR3 nucleotide sequence: TGTGCCAGCTCACCAACAGGGTCCGCCGGGGAGACCCAGTACTTC. This sequence encodes CASSPTGSAGETQYF.

The CDR3 DNA is TGTGCCTGGAGGTCGACAGGAACCTATGGCTACACCTTC. Amino acid sequence: CAWRSTGTYGYTF. This chain uses TRBV30 with TRBJ1-2; TRBD1 might be the D (6 bases). Germline V gene data show CDR1 as GTSNPN and CDR2 as SVGIG (reference sequence). With 3 bases removed from V and 4 bases from J, the gap between germline ends came to 12 bases. The CDR3 is 13 amino acids.

In DNA, the CDR3 is TGTGCCATCAGTGTAGGGACTAGCGGAGTACAAGAGACCCAGTACTTC. Its translation is CAISVGTSGVQETQYF. This chain uses TRBV10-3 with TRBJ2-5; 11 bases line up with TRBD2. J was trimmed by 2 bases and V by 4 bases; bases with no gene match: 6. Germline V CDR1 and CDR2: ENHRY, SYGVKD. The CDR3 consists of 16 residues.

The J gene is TRBJ2-7, the V gene TRBV27; 12 bases are a match to TRBD1. The CDR3 is 15 amino acids. Unmatched junction bases numbered 9, after V lost 5 bases and J lost 7 bases. Germline CDR1 MNHEY, CDR2 SMNVEV (reference sequence). CDR3: CASSQPGQGAGEQYF. The DNA for the CDR3 is TGTGCCAGCAGTCAACCGGGACAGGGGGCTGGGGAGCAGTACTTC.

V gene TRBV5-6 combines with J gene TRBJ1-2, with D unclear. CDR3 length equals 17 residues. Germline lookup yields CDR1 SGHDT and CDR2 YYEEEE. Trimming removed 1 base at V and 0 bases at J, with 16 bases between. CDR3 DNA sequence: TGTGCCAGCAGCTTGTCCGCTTGGTTCGGGACTAACTATGGCTACACCTTC. Translated, it gives CASSLSAWFGTNYGYTF. The full variable domain, with the rest looked up from reference TRBV5-6 and TRBJ1-2, is DAGVTQSPTHLIKTRGQQVTLRCSPKSGHDTVSWYQQALGQGPQFIFQYYEEEERQRGNFPDRFSGHQFPNYSSELNVNALLLGDSALYLCASSLSAWFGTNYGYTFGSGTRLTVV.

The chain employs TRBV7-2 and TRBJ2-3; tentatively, D is TRBD1 (6 bases). CDR3 size: 13 residues. Deletions cut 8 bases from V and 2 bases from J, with 11 bases between. Germline V gene data show CDR1 as SGHTA and CDR2 as FQGNSA. The CDR3 sequence is CASSTGATDTQYF. The CDR3 bases are TGTGCCAGCTCGACAGGCGCCACAGATACGCAGTATTTT.

This sequence joins TRBV7-3 and TRBJ2-1, with a possible D match to TRBD1 (6 bases). This CDR3 is built from 17 residues. Trimming removed 5 bases at V and 7 bases at J, with 24 bases between. From germline, CDR1 is SGHTA and CDR2 FQGTGA. The CDR3 sequence is CASSTTPTGYGRNEQFF. The CDR3 DNA sequence: TGTGCCAGCAGCACTACCCCCACAGGGTATGGGAGAAATGAGCAGTTCTTC.

The chain combines TRBV6-1 with TRBJ1-5; TRBD1 matches 8 bases. V lost 1 base and J lost 7; bases outside the gene matches: 12. Germline V CDR1 and CDR2: MNHNS, SASEGT. CDR3 length: 17 residues. CDR3 amino acids: CASSEGPDREWGQPQHF. Written as DNA, the CDR3 is TGTGCCAGCAGTGAAGGCCCGGACAGGGAATGGGGACAGCCCCAGCATTTT.

This clone was detected once. This chain links TRBV6-6 with TRBJ2-3, with D hard to call. This CDR3 region has 13 residues. Trimming shortened V by 5 bases and J by 1 base, and 7 bases separated the two germline ends. The germline CDR1 and CDR2 sequences are MNHNY and SVGAGI (reference sequence). The DNA for the CDR3 is TGTGCCAGCAGTGCCCCGGGCACAGATACGCAGTATTTT. Translating gives CASSAPGTDTQYF.

The chain is built from TRBV11-2 and TRBJ2-7, with 7 bases aligning to TRBD1. The CDR3 has 13 amino acids. Trimming took 3 bases from V and 3 from J; bases not matched to a gene: 2. Germline values: CDR1 SGHAT, CDR2 FQNNGV. The CDR3 coding sequence is TGTGCCAGCAGCTTCCCAGGGGGCTACGAGCAGTACTTC. It translates to CASSFPGGYEQYF.